One and the same sample provided the 21 T cell receptor beta chains below, sequenced in a study of blood T cell repertoires in COVID-19. Assay used: immunoSEQ multiplex PCR; TCRdb lists only in-frame clones, some missing. The profile shows tens of thousands of clones, more than 75% of them singletons. Sequenced input: peripheral blood. These receptors were taken from a human donor in a cohort sampled during active COVID-19.

The J gene is TRBJ1-2, the V gene TRBV19; 8 bases map to TRBD1. This CDR3 comprises 17 residues. Germline V lookup: CDR1 LNHDA, CDR2 SQIVND (reference sequence). The V gene end was trimmed by 3 bases and the J gene end by 7 bases; junction bases not matched to a gene: 16. CDR3 region: CASSIIRGRSQAAGYTF. The CDR3, as DNA: TGTGCCAGTAGTATTATCAGGGGGCGGTCGCAGGCCGCTGGCTACACCTTC.

This chain uses TRBV2 with TRBJ1-5; tentatively, D is TRBD1 (6 bases). The CDR3 spans 15 residues. Trimming cost V 5 bases and J 6 bases, with 17 bases left between them. CDR1 SNHLY and CDR2 FYNNEI come from the germline V gene. CDR3 sequence reads: CASSRPQGLGQPQHF. CDR3 coding DNA: TGTGCCAGCAGTCGGCCACAGGGCTTGGGTCAGCCCCAGCATTTT.

The CDR3: CASSGGQMNTEAFF. CDR3 bases: TGCGCCAGCAGTGGTGGGCAGATGAACACTGAAGCTTTCTTT. The rearrangement joins TRBV10-1 to TRBJ1-1; no clear D. Trimming removed 4 bases from V and 0 bases from J, with 9 bases in between. The CDR3 is made up of 14 amino acids. Germline lookup yields CDR1 WNHNN and CDR2 SYGVQD (reference sequence).

A single count supports this clone. The chain uses TRBV28 and TRBJ2-7; tentatively, D is TRBD2 (7 bases). The CDR3 loop spans 15 amino acids. Per the germline V gene, CDR1 is MDHEN and CDR2 is SYDVKM. V was clipped by 2 bases and J by 5 bases, with 16 bases between them. This CDR3 reads CASSLRGAGSNEQYF. CDR3 in DNA: TGTGCCAGCAGTTTACGGGGGGCGGGGAGCAACGAGCAGTACTTC.

This chain uses TRBV6-4 with TRBJ1-1; 7 bases line up with TRBD1. With V trimmed by 5 bases and J by 4 bases, 4 bases remained unmatched. Germline V gene lookup returns CDR1 MRHNA and CDR2 SNTAGT. The CDR3 has 13 amino acids. In DNA, the CDR3 is TGTGCCAGCAGTACTCAGGGGGGCACTGAAGCTTTCTTT. Amino acid sequence: CASSTQGGTEAFF.

The rearrangement links TRBV7-6 to TRBJ1-5, with TRBD1 matching over 7 bases. The V gene's germline CDR1 is SGHVS and CDR2 FNYEAQ. This CDR3 is built from 17 residues. Trimming cost V 4 bases and J 0 bases; bases outside gene matches: 9. CDR3 in DNA: TGTGCCAGCAGCTCTTACCCCGGGACAGATAGCAATCAGCCCCAGCATTTT. Translation: CASSSYPGTDSNQPQHF.

The chain is built from TRBV4-1 and TRBJ2-7; 7 nucleotides agree with TRBD1. V dropped 1 base and J dropped 5; count of bases not matched to a gene: 5. Germline V gene sequence: CDR1 MGHRA, CDR2 YSYEKL. The CDR3 extends over 14 amino acids. Here the CDR3 DNA reads TGCGCCAGCAGCCAAGGACAGGGCTTGGACGAGCAGTACTTC. Protein sequence: CASSQGQGLDEQYF.

V and J are TRBV29-1 and TRBJ1-1, with D tentatively TRBD1 (5 bases). This CDR3 contains 14 residues. From germline, CDR1 is SQVTM and CDR2 ANQGSEA. Deletions cut 5 bases from V and 1 base from J, with 14 bases between. The CDR3 reads CSVKKGGENTEAFF. Here the CDR3 DNA reads TGCAGCGTTAAAAAGGGAGGGGAGAACACTGAAGCTTTCTTT.

The chain links TRBV7-9 to TRBJ1-1, with D possibly matching TRBD1 (6 bases). Germline CDR1 reads SEHNR; CDR2 reads FQNEAQ (reference sequence). CDR3 size: 13 residues. V dropped 2 bases and J dropped 4 bases, with 8 bases sitting between them. This CDR3 reads CASSLLTGTEAFF. Written as DNA, the CDR3 is TGTGCCAGCAGCTTACTGACAGGCACTGAAGCTTTCTTT.

This chain uses TRBV28 with TRBJ2-1, with 11 bases fitting TRBD2. The V segment lost 5 bases and the J segment 4 bases; nucleotides outside the gene matches: 7. The CDR3 spans 16 residues. CDR1 MDHEN and CDR2 SYDVKM come from the germline V gene. CDR3 DNA sequence: TGTGCCAGCAGTAGCGGGACTAGCGGACCATACAATGAGCAGTTCTTC. It encodes CASSSGTSGPYNEQFF. Full variable domain (remainder filled in from reference TRBV28 and TRBJ2-1): DVKVTQSSRYLVKRTGEKVFLECVQDMDHENMFWYRQDPGLGLRLIYFSYDVKMKEKGDIPEGYSVSREKKERFSLILESASTNQTSMYLCASSSGTSGPYNEQFFGPGTRLTVL.

This rearrangement joins TRBV19 to TRBJ2-5; the D is unclear. Deletions cut 3 bases from V and 0 bases from J, with 8 bases between. CDR1 LNHDA and CDR2 SQIVND come from the germline V gene (reference sequence). The CDR3 runs 14 residues. The CDR3 DNA follows: TGTGCCAGTAGTATCGTCGCGGACCAAGAGACCCAGTACTTC. It specifies CASSIVADQETQYF. Supplemented by reference TRBV19 and TRBJ2-5, the full variable domain reads DGGITQSPKYLFRKEGQNVTLSCEQNLNHDAMYWYRQDPGQGLRLIYYSQIVNDFQKGDIAEGYSVSREKKESFPLTVTSAQKNPTAFYLCASSIVADQETQYFGPGTRLLVL.

V is TRBV6-6 and J is TRBJ1-1; possibly TRBD1 for D (5 bases). V lost 9 bases to trimming and J lost 5 bases, with 13 bases between them. Germline V gives CDR1 MNHNY, CDR2 SVGAGI (reference sequence). The CDR3 covers 12 residues. CDR3 in amino acids: CASRKEGTEAFF. In nucleotides, the CDR3 is TGTGCCAGTCGAAAGGAGGGGACTGAAGCTTTCTTT.

The sample holds a few counts of this clone. This sequence joins TRBV11-1 and TRBJ2-7, with 8 nucleotides matching TRBD1. This CDR3 region has 12 residues. V shed 5 bases, J shed 6 bases, and the junction held 3 bases outside the gene matches. The germline V gene encodes CDR1 SGHAT and CDR2 FQDESV (reference sequence). The CDR3: CASSRTGLEQYF. CDR3 sequence (DNA): TGTGCCAGCAGCCGGACAGGGCTCGAGCAGTACTTC.

This sequence joins TRBV27 and TRBJ2-1, with D possibly being TRBD1 (5 bases). V was clipped by 3 bases and J by 4 bases, with 16 bases between them. Germline CDR1 and CDR2: MNHEY and SMNVEV (reference sequence). The CDR3 extends over 16 amino acids. DNA of the CDR3: TGTGCCAGCAGTTTCATACAGGCACGTTCGTACAATGAGCAGTTCTTC. It translates to CASSFIQARSYNEQFF.

The V call is TRBV30, the J call TRBJ2-3, with TRBD2 matching 14 bases. V trimming: 5 bases; J trimming: 2 bases; junction bases outside the gene matches: 15. The CDR3 covers 19 residues. CDR1 and CDR2 from the germline V gene are GTSNPN and SVGIG (reference sequence). CDR3 loop: CAWRPGLAGGSPNTDTQYF. CDR3 nucleotides: TGTGCCTGGCGCCCCGGACTAGCGGGGGGCAGCCCCAACACAGATACGCAGTATTTT.

The chain employs TRBV5-8 and TRBJ1-3; D may be TRBD1 (6 bases). The CDR3 sequence is 16 residues long. CDR1 is SGHTS, CDR2 YDEGEE, per germline. Trimming stripped 2 bases from V and 2 bases from J, with 14 bases between. The CDR3 nucleotides are TGTGCCAGCAGCTTATTTCCCCGGACAGCTGGAAACACCATATATTTT. It yields the protein CASSLFPRTAGNTIYF.

The chain combines TRBV14 with TRBJ2-7; no reliable D call. Germline V CDR1 and CDR2: SGHDN, FVKESK. The CDR3 extends over 13 amino acids. With 1 base removed from V and 1 base from J, the gap between germline ends came to 5 bases. CDR3 in DNA: TGTGCCAGCAGCCAAGCCCTTTCCTACGAGCAGTACTTC. This translates into CASSQALSYEQYF.

Only one count was recorded for this clone. V and J are TRBV18 and TRBJ1-1, with 9 bases that match TRBD1. The CDR3 length is 12 residues. Germline CDR1 and CDR2: KGHSH and LQKENI. V shed 4 bases, J shed 11 bases, and the junction held 5 bases outside the gene matches. The chain's CDR3 is CASSHRQGGAFF. DNA of the CDR3: TGTGCCAGCTCACATAGACAGGGGGGTGCTTTCTTT.

This clone was recorded once. CDR3 coding DNA: TGTGCCAGCAGTTTCCGTGGGGGGGAAGCTTTCTTT. Residues: CASSFRGGEAFF. V is TRBV27 and J is TRBJ1-1, with D tentatively TRBD1 (5 bases). CDR1 and CDR2 (germline): MNHEY, SMNVEV (reference sequence). The CDR3 covers 12 residues. V was pared by 3 bases and J by 8 bases, with 10 bases between.

This chain uses TRBV3-1 (or the pseudogene TRBV3-2) with TRBJ2-7, with TRBD1 matching 11 bases. CDR3 length: 15 residues. Germline trimming cut 4 bases from V and 3 bases from J; bases unmatched to any gene: 5. Germline V CDR1 and CDR2: LGHDT, YNNKEL (reference sequence). CDR3 sequence reads: CASSLGQGAGYEQYF. Here the CDR3 DNA reads TGTGCCAGCAGCCTAGGACAGGGGGCGGGCTACGAGCAGTACTTC.

This chain connects TRBV2 to TRBJ2-1; 8 bases are a match to TRBD2. The ends lost 8 bases at V and 8 bases at J; junction bases unmatched: 17. The CDR3 sequence is 16 residues long. CDR1 SNHLY and CDR2 FYNNEI come from the germline V gene. CDR3 region: CASRRGNSGGVDEQFF. For the CDR3, the DNA is TGTGCCAGCCGCCGAGGTAACAGCGGGGGTGTAGATGAGCAGTTCTTC.